Listed below are T cell receptor beta chains from one sample, sequenced in a study of cytomegalovirus exposure and HLA in healthy donors. Method: immunoSEQ multiplex PCR; TCRdb's copy keeps in-frame clones and lacks some. This sample's clone table lists 130,000 to 150,000 clones. Source material: PBMCs. These receptors were collected from a male donor in good health and CMV-seronegative. Both conserved end residues are part of each CDR3. Fields, in order: CDR3 length, J gene, D gene, V gene, CDR3 DNA, CDR3 protein. D genes are given only for firm matches.

length: 13
J: TRBJ1-2
D: .
V: TRBV19
DNA: TGTGCCAGTAGTATAGATGGAGTCTATGGCTACACCTTC
CDR3: CASSIDGVYGYTF

length: 17
J: TRBJ1-1
D: TRBD1
V: TRBV9
DNA: TGTGCCAGCAGCGTAGCTCGGCCGGGACAGGGAATCACTGAAGCTTTCTTT
CDR3: CASSVARPGQGITEAFF

length: 17
J: TRBJ1-2
D: .
V: TRBV30
DNA: TGTGCCTGGGCTTCAACCGCTTATGGACAGCCTTCCTATGGCTACACCTTC
CDR3: CAWASTAYGQPSYGYTF

length: 19
J: TRBJ2-2
D: TRBD2
V: TRBV28
DNA: TGTGCCAGCAGTTACTACGGGACTAGCGGGGGAAGTTACACCGGGGAGCTGTTTTTT
CDR3: CASSYYGTSGGSYTGELFF

length: 15
J: TRBJ1-5
D: .
V: TRBV7-2
DNA: TGTGCCAGCAGCTTAGTGGACAGTAGCAATCAGCCCCAGCATTTT
CDR3: CASSLVDSSNQPQHF

length: 14
J: TRBJ1-2
D: .
V: TRBV7-8
DNA: TGTGCCAGCAGCACCAAGACCGGGACTTATGGCTACACCTTC
CDR3: CASSTKTGTYGYTF

length: 14
J: TRBJ1-1
D: .
V: TRBV25-1
DNA: TGTGCCAGCAGATCACAGGGCTCCGGCACTGAAGCTTTCTTT
CDR3: CASRSQGSGTEAFF

length: 14
J: TRBJ1-4
D: .
V: TRBV2
DNA: TGTGCCAGCAGCGCTCGGGGTTGGGATGAAAAACTGTTTTTT
CDR3: CASSARGWDEKLFF

length: 15
J: TRBJ2-7
D: .
V: TRBV4-2
DNA: TGTGCCAGCAGTCGGGACTTCCCTAGCGCCTACGAGCAGTACTTC
CDR3: CASSRDFPSAYEQYF

length: 16
J: TRBJ2-7
D: TRBD2
V: TRBV19
DNA: TGTGCCAGTAGTGCCCTGACTAGCGGGAGCTCCTACGAGCAGTACTTC
CDR3: CASSALTSGSSYEQYF

length: 16
J: TRBJ2-3
D: TRBD2
V: TRBV30
DNA: TGTGCCTGCCAGTGGGGGGGAGGGGTTAGCACAGATACGCAGTATTTT
CDR3: CACQWGGGVSTDTQYF

length: 14
J: TRBJ1-2
D: .
V: TRBV4-2
DNA: TGTGCCAGCAGCCAAGACACAGCATCCTATGGCTACACCTTC
CDR3: CASSQDTASYGYTF

length: 11
J: TRBJ1-4
D: .
V: TRBV20-1
DNA: TGCAGTGTACCAGTTAATGAAAAACTGTTTTTT
CDR3: CSVPVNEKLFF

length: 13
J: TRBJ1-5
D: TRBD1
V: TRBV6-6
DNA: TGTGCCAGCAGAGGACAGGGGAATCAGCCCCAGCATTTT
CDR3: CASRGQGNQPQHF

length: 16
J: TRBJ2-1
D: TRBD2
V: TRBV27
DNA: TGTGCCAGCAGTTTATTAGGCGGGAGGGCTTACAATGAGCAGTTCTTC
CDR3: CASSLLGGRAYNEQFF

length: 12
J: TRBJ2-5
D: .
V: TRBV30
DNA: TGTGCCGGTGAAGAGCCCCAAGAGACCCAGTACTTC
CDR3: CAGEEPQETQYF

length: 15
J: TRBJ2-5
D: TRBD2
V: TRBV27
DNA: TGTGCCAGCAGCCCTTCGGGACTAGCGGAAGAGACCCAGTACTTC
CDR3: CASSPSGLAEETQYF